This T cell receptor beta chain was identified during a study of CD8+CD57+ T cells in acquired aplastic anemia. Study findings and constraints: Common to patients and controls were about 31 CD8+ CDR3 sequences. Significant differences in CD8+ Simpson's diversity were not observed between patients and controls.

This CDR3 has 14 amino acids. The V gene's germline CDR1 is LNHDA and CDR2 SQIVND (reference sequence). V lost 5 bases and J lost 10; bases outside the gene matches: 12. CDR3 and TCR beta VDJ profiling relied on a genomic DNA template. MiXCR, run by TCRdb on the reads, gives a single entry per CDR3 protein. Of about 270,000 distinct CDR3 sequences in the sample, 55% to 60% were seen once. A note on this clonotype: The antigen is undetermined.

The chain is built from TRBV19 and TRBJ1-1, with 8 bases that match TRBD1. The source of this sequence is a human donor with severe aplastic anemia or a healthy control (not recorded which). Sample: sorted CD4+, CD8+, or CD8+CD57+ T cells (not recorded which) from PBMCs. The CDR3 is CASSSRQGPLTAFF. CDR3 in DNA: TGTGCCAGTAGTTCCCGACAGGGGCCACTAACAGCTTTCTTT.